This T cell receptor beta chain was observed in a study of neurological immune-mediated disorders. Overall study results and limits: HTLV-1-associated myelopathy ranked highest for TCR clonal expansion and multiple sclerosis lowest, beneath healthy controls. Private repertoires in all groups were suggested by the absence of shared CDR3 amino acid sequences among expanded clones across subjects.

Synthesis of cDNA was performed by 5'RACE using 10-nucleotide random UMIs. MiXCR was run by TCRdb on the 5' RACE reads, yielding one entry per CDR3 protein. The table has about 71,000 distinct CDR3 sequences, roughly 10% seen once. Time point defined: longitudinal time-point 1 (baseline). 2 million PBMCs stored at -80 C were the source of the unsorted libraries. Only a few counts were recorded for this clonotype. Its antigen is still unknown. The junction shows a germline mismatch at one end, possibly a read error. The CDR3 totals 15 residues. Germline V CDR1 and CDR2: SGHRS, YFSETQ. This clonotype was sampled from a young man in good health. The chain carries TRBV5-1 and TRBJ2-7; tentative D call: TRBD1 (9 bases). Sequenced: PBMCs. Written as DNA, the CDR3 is TGCGCCCGCAGCGGGGGACAGGGCGACATGAACGAGCAGTACTTC. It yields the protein CARSGGQGDMNEQYF.